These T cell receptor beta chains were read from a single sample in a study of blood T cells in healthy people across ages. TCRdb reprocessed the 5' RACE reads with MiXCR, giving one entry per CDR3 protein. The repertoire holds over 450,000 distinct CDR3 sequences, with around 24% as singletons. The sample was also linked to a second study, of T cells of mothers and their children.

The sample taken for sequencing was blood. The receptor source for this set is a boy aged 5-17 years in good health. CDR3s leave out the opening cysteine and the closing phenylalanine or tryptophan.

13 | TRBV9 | ASSVVVGQQETQY
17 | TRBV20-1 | SARDIVSDGGVIYNEQF
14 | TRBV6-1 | ASSLSTTGAGNTIY
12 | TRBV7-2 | ASSLAPLSYEQY
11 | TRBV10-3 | AIRPAGQETQY
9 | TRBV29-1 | SVERYTEAF
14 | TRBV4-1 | ASSQEGTARTGELF
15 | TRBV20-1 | SAPRGGIPSSYNEQF
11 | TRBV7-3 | ASSPGGSYGYT
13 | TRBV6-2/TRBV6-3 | ASSSTGTGERKLF
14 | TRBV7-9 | ASSLLPPGYQETQY
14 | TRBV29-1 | SVEGLGGGPYNEQF
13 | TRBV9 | ASSAPPTGANVLT
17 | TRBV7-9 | ASSFEEGLAGPAGETQY
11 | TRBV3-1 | ASSRQGIYEQY
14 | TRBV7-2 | ASSPTPPGSDYGYT
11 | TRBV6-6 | ASTPEAGETQY
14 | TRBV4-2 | ASSQDSSPSNQPQH
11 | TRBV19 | ASSIQNQETQY
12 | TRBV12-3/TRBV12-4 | ASTEQVGTDTQY
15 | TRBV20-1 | SARDSEGAANTGELF
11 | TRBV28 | ASKHWGEETQY
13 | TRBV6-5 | ASSYAGFSYNEQF
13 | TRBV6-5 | ASRSFDRVDTEAF
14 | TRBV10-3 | AISEPPRGPNQPQH
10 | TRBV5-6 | ASSLWHNEQF
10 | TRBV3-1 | ASSQVSYEQY
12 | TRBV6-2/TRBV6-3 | ASSYLDNQETQY
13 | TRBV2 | ASTLGTRDYNEQF
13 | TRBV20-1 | SARDLGGTNEKLF
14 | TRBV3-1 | ASEPGQGPGANVLT
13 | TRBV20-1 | SARDPRGGSYEQY
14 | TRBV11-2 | ASSLSGGRARDEQF
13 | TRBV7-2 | ASSPRTGRNSPLH
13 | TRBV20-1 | SARDGGSTNEKLF
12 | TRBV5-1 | ASSLSANTGELF
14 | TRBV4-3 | ASSQLSGGPTEELF
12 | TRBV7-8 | ASSLVPGTGELF
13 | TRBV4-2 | ASSQAGTYSYEQY
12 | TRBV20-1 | SAHSRTGGEKLF
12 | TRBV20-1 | SAAGTGINYGYT
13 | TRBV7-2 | ASTSGGRIADTQY
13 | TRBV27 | ASSLLVGGLDEQF
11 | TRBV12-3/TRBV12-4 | ASSLGYGLEQY
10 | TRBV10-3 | AHGQGDQPQH
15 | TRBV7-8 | ASSLGARGTGSYEQY
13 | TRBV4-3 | ASSQGGLAEDEQY
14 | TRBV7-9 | ASSAWEGLYQETQY
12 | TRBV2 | ASSGRQVSYEQY
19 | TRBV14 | ASSQRTEDRVLSLYNYGYT
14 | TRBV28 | ASSWDREGYQETQY
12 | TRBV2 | ASGTDFPQETQY